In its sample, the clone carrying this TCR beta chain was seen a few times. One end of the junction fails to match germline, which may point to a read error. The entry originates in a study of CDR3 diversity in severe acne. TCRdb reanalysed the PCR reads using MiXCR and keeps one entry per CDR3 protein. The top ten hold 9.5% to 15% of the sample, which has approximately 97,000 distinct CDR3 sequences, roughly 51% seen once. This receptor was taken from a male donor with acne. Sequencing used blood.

CDR3 loop: CASSLAGSRLAPREQYF. CDR3 sequence (DNA): TGTGCTAGCAGCTTAGCGGGGAGCAGACTAGCCCCACGGGAGCAGTACTTC. The rearrangement joins TRBV7-7 to TRBJ2-7; 8 nucleotides match TRBD2. The CDR3 consists of 17 residues. Germline V gene lookup returns CDR1 SSHAT and CDR2 FNYEAQ (reference sequence). Variable domain in full (rest from reference TRBV7-7 and TRBJ2-7): GAGVSQSPRYKVTKRGQDVTLRCDPISSHATLYWYQQALGQGPEFLTYFNYEAQPDKSGLPSDRFSAERPEGSISTLTIQRTEQRDSAMYRCASSLAGSRLAPREQYFGPGTRLTVT.